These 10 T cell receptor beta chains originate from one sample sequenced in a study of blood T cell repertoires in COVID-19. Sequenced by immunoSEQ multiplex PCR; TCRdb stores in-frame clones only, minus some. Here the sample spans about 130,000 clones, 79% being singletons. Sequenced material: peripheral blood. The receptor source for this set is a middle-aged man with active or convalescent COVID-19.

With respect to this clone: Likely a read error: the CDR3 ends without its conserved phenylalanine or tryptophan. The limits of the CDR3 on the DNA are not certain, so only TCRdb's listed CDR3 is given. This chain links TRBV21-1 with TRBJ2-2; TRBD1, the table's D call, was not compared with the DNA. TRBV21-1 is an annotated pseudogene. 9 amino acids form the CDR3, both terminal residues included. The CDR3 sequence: CASSIRQAL.

The CDR3 bases are TGTGCCAGCAGCTTAGCGACAGGCCGGGAAAACACCATATATTTT. This translates into CASSLATGRENTIYF. The chain couples TRBV7-2 to TRBJ1-3, with a tentative D call TRBD1 (6 bases). CDR3 length equals 15 residues. Germline CDR1 reads SGHTA; CDR2 reads FQGNSA. V gave up 0 bases and J gave up 6 bases, with 12 bases separating them.

This CDR3 reads CATSRESRIQETQYF. As DNA, the CDR3 is TGTGCCACCAGCAGAGAGTCTAGGATTCAAGAGACCCAGTACTTC. The J gene is TRBJ2-5, the V gene TRBV15; D not certain. V lost 0 bases, J lost 2 bases, and 10 bases lay in between. CDR1 is LNHNV, CDR2 YYDKDF, per germline (reference sequence). The length of the CDR3 is 15 residues.

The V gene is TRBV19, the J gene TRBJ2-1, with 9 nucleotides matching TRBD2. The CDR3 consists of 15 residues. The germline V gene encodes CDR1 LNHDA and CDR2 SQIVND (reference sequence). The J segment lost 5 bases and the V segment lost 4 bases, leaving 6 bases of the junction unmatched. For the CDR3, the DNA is TGTGCCAGTAGTACTAAGCGGGGGGACCACAATGAGCAGTTCTTC. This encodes CASSTKRGDHNEQFF.

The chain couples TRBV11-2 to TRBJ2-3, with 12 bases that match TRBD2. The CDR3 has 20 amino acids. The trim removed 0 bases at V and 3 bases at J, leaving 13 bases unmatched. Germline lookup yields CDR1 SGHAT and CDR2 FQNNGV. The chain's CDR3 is CASSLEVWSSGRAETDTQYF. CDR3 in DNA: TGTGCCAGCAGCTTAGAGGTGTGGTCTAGCGGGAGGGCCGAGACAGATACGCAGTATTTT.

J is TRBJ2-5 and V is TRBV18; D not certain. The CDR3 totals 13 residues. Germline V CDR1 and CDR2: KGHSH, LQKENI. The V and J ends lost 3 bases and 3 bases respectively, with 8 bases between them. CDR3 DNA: TGTGCCAGCTCACCCCCCGGAGAAGAGACCCAGTACTTC. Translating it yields CASSPPGEETQYF.

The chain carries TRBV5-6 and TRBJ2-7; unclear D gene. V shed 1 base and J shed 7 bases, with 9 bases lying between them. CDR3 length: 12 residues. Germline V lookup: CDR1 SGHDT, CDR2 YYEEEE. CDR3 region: CASSLTVGEQYF. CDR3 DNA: TGTGCCAGCAGCTTGACGGTCGGGGAGCAGTACTTC.

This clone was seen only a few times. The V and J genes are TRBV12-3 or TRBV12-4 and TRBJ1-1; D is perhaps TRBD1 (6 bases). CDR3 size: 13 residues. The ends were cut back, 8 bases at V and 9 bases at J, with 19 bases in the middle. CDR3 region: CASGSTSQGKAFF. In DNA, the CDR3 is TGTGCCAGCGGCTCGACATCGCAGGGGAAAGCTTTCTTT.

The CDR3 region is CASTGTFNTEAFF. The CDR3, as DNA: TGTGCCAGCACCGGGACATTCAACACTGAAGCTTTCTTT. The genes are TRBV6-5 and TRBJ1-1, with D possibly matching TRBD1 (6 bases). Germline V gene sequence: CDR1 MNHEY, CDR2 SVGAGI. The V and J ends lost 7 bases and 2 bases respectively, with 11 bases between them. This CDR3 comprises 13 residues.

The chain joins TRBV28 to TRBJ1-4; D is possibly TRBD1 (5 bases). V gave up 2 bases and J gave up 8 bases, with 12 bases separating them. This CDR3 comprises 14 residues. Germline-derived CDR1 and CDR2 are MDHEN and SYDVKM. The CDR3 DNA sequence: TGTGCCAGCAGTTTAATAGGGGTGAGAGAAAAACTGTTTTTT. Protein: CASSLIGVREKLFF.